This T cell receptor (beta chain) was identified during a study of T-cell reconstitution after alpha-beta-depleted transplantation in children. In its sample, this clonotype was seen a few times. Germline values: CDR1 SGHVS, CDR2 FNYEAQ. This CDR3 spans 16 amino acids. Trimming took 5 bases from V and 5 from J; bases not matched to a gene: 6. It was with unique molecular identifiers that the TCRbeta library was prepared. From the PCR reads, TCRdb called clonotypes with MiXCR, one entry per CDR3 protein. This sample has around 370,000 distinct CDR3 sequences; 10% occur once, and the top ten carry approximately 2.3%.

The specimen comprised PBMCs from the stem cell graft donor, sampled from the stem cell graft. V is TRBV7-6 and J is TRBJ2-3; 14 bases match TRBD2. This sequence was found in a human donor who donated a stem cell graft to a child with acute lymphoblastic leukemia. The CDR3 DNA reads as TGTGCCAGCAGCACGGGACTAGCGGGAGTGGGAGATACGCAGTATTTT. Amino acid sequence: CASSTGLAGVGDTQYF.